These T cell receptor beta chains were read from a single sample in a study of blood T cell repertoires in COVID-19. Clones were read by immunoSEQ multiplex PCR, and TCRdb kept only the in-frame ones, dropping some. The sample has tens of thousands of clones, more than 75% seen once. The sample consisted of peripheral blood. These TCRs come from a human donor in a cohort sampled during active COVID-19. Each CDR3 is given with its conserved first and last residue.

v_call	cdr3_aa
TRBV28	CAIHSNYNSPLHF
TRBV5-1	CASSFLRGGAHTEAFF
TRBV19	CASKPGQGPSYEQYF
TRBV11-2	CASSLDGGLYEQYF
TRBV7-6	CASSEGTSTDTQYF
TRBV7-2	CASSLTGLQETQYF
TRBV7-3	CASSSRGAGEETQYF
TRBV19	CASSISSGRANEQFF
TRBV27	CASSLSIRAGEIPYYEQYF
TRBV19	CASSMTDSGANVLTF
TRBV4-2	CASSQDPLGGHEKLFF
TRBV6-5	CASSSDRRDTEAFF
TRBV5-1	CASSLASGQALQGQYF
TRBV24-1	CATSDPFGLAGVNTGELFF
TRBV27	CASSFPRLAGGPPNEQFF
TRBV11-3	CASSRQGAGTGELFF
TRBV7-9	CASSPRETQYF
TRBV28	CASSDFSGEPQHF
TRBV28	CASSLAGSSTEAFF
TRBV20-1	CSASRGQSYNEQFF
TRBV9	CASSVDMGTLETQYF
TRBV9	CASSVDGGDTEAFF
TRBV5-5	CASSLVLGLNTEAFF
TRBV6-2/TRBV6-3	CASSYSLNGYEQYF
TRBV7-9	CASSPTGGTNEKLFF
TRBV7-2	CASSSRTGGQPQHF
TRBV30	CAWTPLSTGGDGYTF
TRBV9	CASSVEGARTEAFF
TRBV7-2	CASSLRLAGESSYNEQFF
TRBV19	CASSREGQAANSPLHF